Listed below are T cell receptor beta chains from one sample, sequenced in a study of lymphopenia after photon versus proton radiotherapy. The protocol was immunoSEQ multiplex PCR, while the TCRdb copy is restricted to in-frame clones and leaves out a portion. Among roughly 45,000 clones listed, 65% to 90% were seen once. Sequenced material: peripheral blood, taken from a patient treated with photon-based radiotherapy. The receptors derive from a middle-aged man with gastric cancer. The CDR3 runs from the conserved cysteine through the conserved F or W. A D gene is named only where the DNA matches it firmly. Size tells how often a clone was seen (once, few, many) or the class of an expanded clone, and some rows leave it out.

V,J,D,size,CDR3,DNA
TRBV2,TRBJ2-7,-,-,CASSVRGEQYF,TGTGCCAGCAGTGTTAGGGGCGAGCAGTACTTC
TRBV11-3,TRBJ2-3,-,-,CASSLLDTDTQYF,TGTGCCAGCAGCTTACTAGATACAGATACGCAGTATTTT
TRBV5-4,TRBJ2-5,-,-,CASSLTRGGETQYF,TGTGCCAGCAGCTTGACGAGGGGAGGTGAGACCCAGTACTTC
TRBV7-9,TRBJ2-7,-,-,CASSLVGRTSYEQYF,TGTGCCAGCAGCTTAGTAGGGCGAACTTCCTACGAGCAGTACTTC
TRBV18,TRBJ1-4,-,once,CASRPGGVKNEKLFF,TGTGCCAGCCGACCGGGCGGGGTTAAAAATGAAAAACTGTTTTTT
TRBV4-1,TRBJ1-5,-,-,CASSQDHGAVGQPQHF,TGCGCCAGCAGCCAAGATCACGGTGCGGTCGGCCAGCCCCAGCATTTT
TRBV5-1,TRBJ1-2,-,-,CASSLSGDTDGYTF,TGCGCCAGCAGCTTATCAGGGGACACCGATGGCTACACCTTC
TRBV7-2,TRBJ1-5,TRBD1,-,CASSWTGGLGNQPQHF,TGTGCCAGCAGCTGGACAGGGGGCTTAGGCAATCAGCCCCAGCATTTT
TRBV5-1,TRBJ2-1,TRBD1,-,CASSFDRASYNEQFF,TGCGCCAGCAGCTTCGACAGGGCCTCCTACAATGAGCAGTTCTTC
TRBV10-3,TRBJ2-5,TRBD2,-,CAISELGGQETQYF,TGTGCCATCAGTGAGCTGGGGGGGCAAGAGACCCAGTACTTC
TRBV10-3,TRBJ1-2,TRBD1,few,CAGRDRDNYGYTF,TGTGCCGGTCGGGACAGGGATAACTATGGCTACACCTTC
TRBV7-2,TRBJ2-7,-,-,CASSTQSSASYEQYF,TGTGCCAGCAGCACCCAATCGAGCGCCTCCTACGAGCAGTACTTC
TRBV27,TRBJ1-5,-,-,CASGYQRNQPQHF,TGTGCCAGCGGGTATCAGCGAAATCAGCCCCAGCATTTT
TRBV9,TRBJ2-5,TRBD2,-,CASSILAGGGETQYF,TGTGCCAGCAGCATCTTAGCGGGGGGAGGTGAGACCCAGTACTTC
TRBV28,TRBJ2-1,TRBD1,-,CASSFADRGGEQFF,TGTGCCAGCAGTTTCGCGGACAGGGGTGGTGAGCAGTTCTTC